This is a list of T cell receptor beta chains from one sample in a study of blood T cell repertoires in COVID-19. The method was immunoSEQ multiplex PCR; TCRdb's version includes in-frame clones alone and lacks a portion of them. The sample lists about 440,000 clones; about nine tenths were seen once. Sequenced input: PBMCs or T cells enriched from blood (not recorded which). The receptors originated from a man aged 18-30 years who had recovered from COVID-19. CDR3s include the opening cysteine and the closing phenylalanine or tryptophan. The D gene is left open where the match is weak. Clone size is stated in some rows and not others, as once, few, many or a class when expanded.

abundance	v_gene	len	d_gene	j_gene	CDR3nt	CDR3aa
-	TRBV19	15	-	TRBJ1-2	TGTGCCAGTAGTACCCGACGGGGACTTAACTATGGCTACACCTTC	CASSTRRGLNYGYTF
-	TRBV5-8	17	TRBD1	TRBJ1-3	TGTGCCAGCAGCTCCTTATGGGGACAGGGAACTGTTTACACCATATATTTT	CASSSLWGQGTVYTIYF
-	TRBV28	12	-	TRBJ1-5	TGTGCCAGCAGTTTGCTCGCGCAGCCCCAGCATTTT	CASSLLAQPQHF
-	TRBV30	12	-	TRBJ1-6	TGTGCCTGGAGTCTAGAGCCCTCACCCCTCCACTTT	CAWSLEPSPLHF
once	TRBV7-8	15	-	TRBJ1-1	TGTGCCAGCAGCACCAGCCGGGAGAGTAGCGCTGAAGCTTTCTTT	CASSTSRESSAEAFF
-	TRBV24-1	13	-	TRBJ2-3	TGTGCCACCAGTGATAGAGATCTTCATACGCAGTATTTT	CATSDRDLHTQYF
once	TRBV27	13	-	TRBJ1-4	TGTGCCAGCACGTGGGGAAGGGGAGGAAAACTGTTTTTT	CASTWGRGGKLFF
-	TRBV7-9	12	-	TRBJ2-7	TGTGCCAGCAGCTCATCTAGGATCGAGCAGTACTTC	CASSSSRIEQYF
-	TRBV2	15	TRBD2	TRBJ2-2	TGTGCCAGCAGGCGTCTAGCGGGGTTCGCCGGGGAGCTGTTTTTT	CASRRLAGFAGELFF
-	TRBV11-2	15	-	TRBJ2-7	TGTGCCAGCAGCTTAGATCATGGAGCCTCCTACGAGCAGTACTTC	CASSLDHGASYEQYF
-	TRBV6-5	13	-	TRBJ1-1	TGTGCCACGGTCCCGGGACATACCACTGAAGCTTTCTTT	CATVPGHTTEAFF
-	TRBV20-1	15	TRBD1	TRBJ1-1	TGCAGTGCTTGTGGGACAGGGGGCCTGAACACTGAAGCTTTCTTT	CSACGTGGLNTEAFF
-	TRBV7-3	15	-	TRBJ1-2	TGTGCCAGCAGCCCAGGCACCCCTTTGGGTGGTGGCTACACCTTC	CASSPGTPLGGGYTF
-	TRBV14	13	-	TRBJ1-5	TGTGCCAGCAGCCAAACAGGGAATCAGCCCCAGCATTTT	CASSQTGNQPQHF
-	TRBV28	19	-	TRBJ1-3	TGTGCCAGCACCCCCGGAGGAACAGACCCTTCATACTCTGGAAACACCATATATTTT	CASTPGGTDPSYSGNTIYF
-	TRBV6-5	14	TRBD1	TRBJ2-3	TGTGCCAGCACCCTACAGGGGGGTACAGATACGCAGTATTTT	CASTLQGGTDTQYF
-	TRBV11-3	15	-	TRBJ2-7	TGTGCCAGCAGCCCGCCGGGGGGCGCTGGGTACGAGCAGTACTTC	CASSPPGGAGYEQYF
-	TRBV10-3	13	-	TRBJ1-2	TGTGCCATCAGCGTCGGGGGGGCCGGTGGCTACACCTTC	CAISVGGAGGYTF
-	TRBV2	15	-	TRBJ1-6	TGTGCCAGCAGTGAAATACAGGGAACGGGATCACCCCTCCACTTT	CASSEIQGTGSPLHF
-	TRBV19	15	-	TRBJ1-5	TGTGCCAGTAGTATGGTGGGAGGGAGCAATCAGCCCCAGCATTTT	CASSMVGGSNQPQHF
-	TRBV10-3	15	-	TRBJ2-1	TGTGCCATCAGTGAAGGCGGCCTCTCCTACAATGAGCAGTTCTTC	CAISEGGLSYNEQFF
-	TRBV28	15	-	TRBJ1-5	TGTGCCAGTACGATATACAGAGATAGCAATCAGCCCCAGCATTTT	CASTIYRDSNQPQHF
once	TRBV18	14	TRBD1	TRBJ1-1	TGTGCCAGCTCACGCAGGGGGGCGGACACTGAAGCTTTCTTT	CASSRRGADTEAFF
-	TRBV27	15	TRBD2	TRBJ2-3	TGTGCCAGCAGCCTAGCGGGAGGTTATGCAGATACGCAGTATTTT	CASSLAGGYADTQYF
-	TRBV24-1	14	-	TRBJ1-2	TGTGCCACCAGTGAATCAGGTTCGGACTATGGCTACACCTTC	CATSESGSDYGYTF
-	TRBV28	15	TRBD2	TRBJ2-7	TGTGCCAGCCTTACTGCTAGCGGGAGTAAGTACGAGCAGTACTTC	CASLTASGSKYEQYF
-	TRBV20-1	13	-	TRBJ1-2	TGCAGTGCTAGTGCAGGGGTCTCGAGCGGCTACACCTTC	CSASAGVSSGYTF
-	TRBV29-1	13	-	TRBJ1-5	TGCAGCGTTGAATCCAGTCCGGGGCAGCCCCAGCATTTT	CSVESSPGQPQHF